This entry is about one TCR beta chain. Its antigen is not identified. This sample was included in a study of cytotoxic CD8 clonotypes in ibrutinib-treated CLL. Overall study findings and caveats: Public clonotypes (which were uncommon) either contracted or remained stable on treatment. Collection times varied between progressing and sustained-remission patients.

V was trimmed by 5 bases and J by 2 bases, leaving 15 bases between them. The CDR3 spans 16 residues. Germline-derived CDR1 and CDR2 are SGHVS and FQNEAQ. Assay used: immunoSEQ multiplex PCR; TCRdb lists only in-frame clones, some missing. The table includes about 200,000 clones, over 60% detected once. This clonotype originated in a human donor with chronic lymphocytic leukemia. The material sequenced was PBMCs, taken after 24 months of ibrutinib treatment. The chain has TRBV7-8 and TRBJ1-4; possibly TRBD1 for D (5 bases). The CDR3 bases are TGTGCCAGCAGCCCTAGGGGACTGCTGACTAATGAAAAACTGTTTTTT. Translation: CASSPRGLLTNEKLFF.